This T cell receptor beta chain was sequenced in a study of PD-L1 blockade in urothelial cancer. Study in general: Of prior chemotherapy regimens, patients had received between 0 and 3.

The assay was immunoSEQ multiplex PCR, and TCRdb's table has in-frame clones only and misses some. The sample has about 130,000 clones; about 88% are singletons. Stated time point: pretreatment peripheral blood. The junction had 5 bases not matched to a gene; V was cut back by 2 bases and J by 7 bases. The V gene's germline CDR1 is SGHNT and CDR2 YYREEE (reference sequence). The CDR3 is made up of 15 amino acids. This chain connects TRBV5-4 to TRBJ2-1, with 11 nucleotides matching TRBD2. The sequence derives from a man aged 45 to 65 with urothelial cancer. The starting material was PBMCs, obtained around atezolizumab (anti-PD-L1) treatment. The CDR3 DNA reads TGTGCCAGCAGCTTAGTGGGACTAGCGGAAAATGAGCAGTTCTTC. Protein product: CASSLVGLAENEQFF.